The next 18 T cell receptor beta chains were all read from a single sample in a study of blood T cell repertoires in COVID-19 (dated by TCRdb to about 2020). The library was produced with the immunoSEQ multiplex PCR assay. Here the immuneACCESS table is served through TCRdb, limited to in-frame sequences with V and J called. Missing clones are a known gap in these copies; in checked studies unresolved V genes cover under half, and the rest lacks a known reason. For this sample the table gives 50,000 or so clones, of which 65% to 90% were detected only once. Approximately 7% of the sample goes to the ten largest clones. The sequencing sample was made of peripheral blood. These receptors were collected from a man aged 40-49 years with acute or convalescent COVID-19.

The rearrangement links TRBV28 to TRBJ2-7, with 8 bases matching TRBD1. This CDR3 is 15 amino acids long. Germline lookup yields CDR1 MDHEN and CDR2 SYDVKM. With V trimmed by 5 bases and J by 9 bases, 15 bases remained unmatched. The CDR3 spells CASSPNRDRSFGQYF. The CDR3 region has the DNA TGTGCCAGCAGTCCGAACAGGGACAGGTCGTTCGGGCAGTACTTC.

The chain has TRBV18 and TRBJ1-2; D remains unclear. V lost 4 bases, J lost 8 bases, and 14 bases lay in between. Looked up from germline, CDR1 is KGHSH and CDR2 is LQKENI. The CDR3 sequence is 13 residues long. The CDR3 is CASSLSRVAGYTF. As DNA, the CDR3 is TGTGCCAGCTCACTCAGTCGGGTTGCCGGCTACACCTTC.

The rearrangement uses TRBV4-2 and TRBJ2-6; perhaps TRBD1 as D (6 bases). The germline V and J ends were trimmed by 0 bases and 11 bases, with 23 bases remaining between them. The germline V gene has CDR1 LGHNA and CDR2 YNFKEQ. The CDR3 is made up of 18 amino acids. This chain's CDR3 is CASSQESTGTLWSYVLTF. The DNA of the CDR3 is TGTGCCAGCAGCCAAGAGTCGACAGGTACCCTATGGAGCTACGTCCTGACTTTC.

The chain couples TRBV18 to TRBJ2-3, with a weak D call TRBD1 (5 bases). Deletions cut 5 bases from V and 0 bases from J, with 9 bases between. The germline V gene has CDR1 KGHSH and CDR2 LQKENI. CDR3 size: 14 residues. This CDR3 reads CASSYDSSTDTQYF. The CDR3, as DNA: TGTGCCAGCTCATACGACAGCAGCACAGATACGCAGTATTTT.

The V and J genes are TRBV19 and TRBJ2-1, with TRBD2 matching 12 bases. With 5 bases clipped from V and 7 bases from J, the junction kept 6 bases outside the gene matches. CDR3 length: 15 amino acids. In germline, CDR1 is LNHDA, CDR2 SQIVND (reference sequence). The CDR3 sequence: CASSVGLAGINEQFF. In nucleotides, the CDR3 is TGTGCCAGTAGTGTAGGACTAGCGGGGATAAATGAGCAGTTCTTC.

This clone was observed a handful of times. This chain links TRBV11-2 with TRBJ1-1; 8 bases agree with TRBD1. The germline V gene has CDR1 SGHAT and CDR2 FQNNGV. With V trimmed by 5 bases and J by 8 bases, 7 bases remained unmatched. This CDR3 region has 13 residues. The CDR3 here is CASSQNRDREAFF. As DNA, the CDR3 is TGTGCCAGCAGCCAAAATCGGGACAGGGAAGCTTTCTTT.

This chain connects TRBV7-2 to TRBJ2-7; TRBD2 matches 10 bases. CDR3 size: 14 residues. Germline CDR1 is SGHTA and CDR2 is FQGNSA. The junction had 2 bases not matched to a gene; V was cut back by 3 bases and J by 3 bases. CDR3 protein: CASSLERGGYEQYF. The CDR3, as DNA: TGTGCCAGCAGCTTGGAGCGGGGGGGCTACGAGCAGTACTTC.

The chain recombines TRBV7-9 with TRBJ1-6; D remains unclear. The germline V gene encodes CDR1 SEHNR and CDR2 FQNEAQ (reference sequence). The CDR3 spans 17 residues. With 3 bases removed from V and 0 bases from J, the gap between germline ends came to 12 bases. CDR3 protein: CASSLYLSGSYNSPLHF. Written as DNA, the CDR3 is TGTGCCAGCAGCTTGTATTTGAGTGGCTCCTATAATTCACCCCTCCACTTT. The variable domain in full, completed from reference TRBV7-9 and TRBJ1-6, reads DTGVSQNPRHKITKRGQNVTFRCDPISEHNRLYWYRQTLGQGPEFLTYFQNEAQLEKSRLLSDRFSAERPKGSFSTLEIQRTEQGDSAMYLCASSLYLSGSYNSPLHFGNGTRLTVT.

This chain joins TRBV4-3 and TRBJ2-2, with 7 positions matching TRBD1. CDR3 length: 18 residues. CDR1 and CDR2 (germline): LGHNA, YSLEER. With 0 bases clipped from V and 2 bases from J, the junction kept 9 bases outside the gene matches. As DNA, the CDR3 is TGCGCCAGCAGCCAAGAGAAGTTGGACAGGATCAACACCGGGGAGCTGTTTTTT. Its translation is CASSQEKLDRINTGELFF.

CDR3 protein: CASSRGTRGANEQFF. CDR3 DNA: TGTGCCAGCAGCCGCGGGACTAGGGGTGCTAATGAGCAGTTCTTC. The chain carries TRBV5-8 and TRBJ2-1, with 8 nucleotides matching TRBD2. Germline V gives CDR1 SGHTS, CDR2 YDEGEE. The CDR3 covers 15 residues. Trimming cost V 4 bases and J 7 bases; bases outside gene matches: 10.

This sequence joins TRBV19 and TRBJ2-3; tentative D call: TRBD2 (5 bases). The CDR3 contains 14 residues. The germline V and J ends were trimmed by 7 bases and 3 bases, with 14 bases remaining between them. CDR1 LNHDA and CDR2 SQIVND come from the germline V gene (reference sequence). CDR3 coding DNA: TGTGCCAGTACTGGAGGCTTTGGAACAGATACGCAGTATTTT. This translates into CASTGGFGTDTQYF.

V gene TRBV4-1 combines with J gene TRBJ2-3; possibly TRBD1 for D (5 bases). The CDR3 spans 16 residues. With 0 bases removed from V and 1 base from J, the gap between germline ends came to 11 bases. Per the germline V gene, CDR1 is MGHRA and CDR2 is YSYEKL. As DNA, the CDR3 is TGCGCCAGCAGCCAAGAGCAGGGTTTCGGCACAGATACGCAGTATTTT. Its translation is CASSQEQGFGTDTQYF.

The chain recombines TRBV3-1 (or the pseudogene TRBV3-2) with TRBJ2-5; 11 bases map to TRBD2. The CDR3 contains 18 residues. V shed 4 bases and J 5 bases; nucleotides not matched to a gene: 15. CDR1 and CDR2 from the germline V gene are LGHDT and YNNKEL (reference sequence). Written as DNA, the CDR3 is TGTGCCAGCAGCCTAGGGAGACTAGCGGGGAGACGCGGGGAGACCCAGTACTTC. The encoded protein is CASSLGRLAGRRGETQYF.

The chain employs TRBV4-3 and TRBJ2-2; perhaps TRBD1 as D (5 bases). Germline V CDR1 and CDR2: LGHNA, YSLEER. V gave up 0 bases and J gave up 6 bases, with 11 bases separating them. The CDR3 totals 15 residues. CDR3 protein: CASSQDPTGSGELFF. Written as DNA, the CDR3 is TGCGCCAGCAGCCAAGACCCAACAGGTTCCGGGGAGCTGTTTTTT.

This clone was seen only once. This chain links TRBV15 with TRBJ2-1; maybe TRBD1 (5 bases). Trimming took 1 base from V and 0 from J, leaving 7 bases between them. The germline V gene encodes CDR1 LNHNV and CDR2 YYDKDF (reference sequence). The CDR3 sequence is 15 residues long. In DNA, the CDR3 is TGTGCCACCAGCAGAGGACAGAGCTCCTACAATGAGCAGTTCTTC. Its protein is CATSRGQSSYNEQFF.

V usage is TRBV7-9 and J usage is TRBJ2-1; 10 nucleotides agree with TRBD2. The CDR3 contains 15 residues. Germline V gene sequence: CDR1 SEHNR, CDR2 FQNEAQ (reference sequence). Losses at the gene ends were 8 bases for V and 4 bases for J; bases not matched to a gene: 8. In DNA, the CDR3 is TGTGCCAGCGGTATAGCGGGGGGCCATTACAATGAGCAGTTCTTC. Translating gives CASGIAGGHYNEQFF.

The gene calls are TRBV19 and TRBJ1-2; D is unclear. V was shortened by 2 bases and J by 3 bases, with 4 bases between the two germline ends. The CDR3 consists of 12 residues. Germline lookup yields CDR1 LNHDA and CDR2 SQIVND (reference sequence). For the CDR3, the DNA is TGTGCCAGTAGTATATCTGACTATGGCTACACCTTC. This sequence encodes CASSISDYGYTF.

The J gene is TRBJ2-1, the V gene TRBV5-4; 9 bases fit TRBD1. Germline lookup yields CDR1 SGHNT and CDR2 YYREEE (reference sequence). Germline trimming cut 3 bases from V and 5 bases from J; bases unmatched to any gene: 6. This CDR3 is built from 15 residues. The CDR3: CASSSPGQGHNEQFF. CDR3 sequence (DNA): TGTGCCAGCAGCTCCCCGGGACAGGGACACAATGAGCAGTTCTTC. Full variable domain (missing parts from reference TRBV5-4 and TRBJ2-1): ETGVTQSPTHLIKTRGQQVTLRCSSQSGHNTVSWYQQALGQGPQFIFQYYREEENGRGNFPPRFSGLQFPNYSSELNVNALELDDSALYLCASSSPGQGHNEQFFGPGTRLTVL.